The following is a T cell receptor beta chain sequence with its context. This sample was taken from a study of blood T cell repertoires in COVID-19. This CDR3 comprises 18 residues. With 2 bases removed from V and 4 bases from J, the gap between germline ends came to 26 bases. Germline loops: CDR1 GTSNPN, CDR2 SVGIG (reference sequence). As handled by the study authors: From reference gene primer amplification, estimates of nucleated cell counts were derived. Data came from immunoSEQ multiplex PCR; TCRdb stores just in-frame clones and leaves some out. V, J and clone size are taken as reported in that table, and D and trimming were inferred from the DNA itself. This sample has around 320,000 clones, with approximately 91% found just once. Each participant's cohort was designated according to participant-reported clinical history.

Sequencing was performed on PBMCs or T cells enriched from blood (not recorded which). The chain links TRBV30 to TRBJ1-2, with D possibly being TRBD1 (5 bases). This receptor was taken from a woman aged 25 to 45 who had been exposed to COVID-19. The CDR3 DNA sequence: TGTGCCTGGAGTCATTATAGCCGAGACAGACGGCCGATCTATGGCTACACCTTC. Amino acids: CAWSHYSRDRRPIYGYTF.